Below, 26 T cell receptor beta chains from the same sample are listed, as sequenced in a study of cytomegalovirus exposure and HLA in healthy donors. PCR used 60 Vbeta primers and 13 Jbeta primers. Produced via immunoSEQ multiplex PCR; TCRdb's table is partial and in-frame only. There are some 200,000 clones in the sample, with around 1.1% held by the top ten. Sequencing was done on a sample of PBMCs. Every receptor here comes from a girl aged 2 to 10 in good health and CMV-seropositive.

The rearrangement joins TRBV5-1 to TRBJ2-1, with no clear D. The germline gives CDR1 SGHRS, CDR2 YFSETQ. CDR3 length: 14 residues. The germline V and J ends were trimmed by 7 bases and 9 bases, with 20 bases remaining between them. CDR3 in DNA: TGCGCCAGCTCGATAGGAGTAGCCCGATTTGAGCAGTTCTTC. It translates to CASSIGVARFEQFF.

The chain is built from TRBV19 and TRBJ2-5, with TRBD2 matching over 8 bases. J lost 2 bases, V lost 9 bases, and 8 bases had no gene match. Looked up from germline, CDR1 is LNHDA and CDR2 is SQIVND (reference sequence). The CDR3 loop spans 14 amino acids. The CDR3, as DNA: TGTGCCAGCCGTTTTGTAGCGGGACAAGAGACCCAGTACTTC. Encoded protein: CASRFVAGQETQYF.

The rearrangement links TRBV11-1 to TRBJ1-1, with unresolved D. The CDR3 extends over 13 amino acids. The germline V and J ends were trimmed by 3 bases and 3 bases, with 8 bases remaining between them. Germline CDR1 is SGHAT and CDR2 is FQDESV (reference sequence). CDR3 residues: CASSFSGDTEAFF. The DNA for the CDR3 is TGTGCCAGCAGCTTTTCCGGGGACACTGAAGCTTTCTTT.

The rearrangement joins TRBV21-1 to TRBJ1-3; the table gives TRBD1 as D, unverified against the DNA. TRBV21-1 is labeled a pseudogene. This CDR3 comprises 12 residues. This chain's CDR3 is CASSATGNTIYF. DNA for the CDR3: TGTGCCAGCAGCGCGACAGGCAACACCATATATTTT.

Details on this clone: Additional DNA sequences in this sample encode the identical CDR3. This sequence joins TRBV27 and TRBJ2-3, with D maybe TRBD2 (5 bases). Per the germline V gene, CDR1 is MNHEY and CDR2 is SMNVEV (reference sequence). This CDR3 is built from 14 residues. V was cut by 5 bases and J by 2 bases, with 11 bases left in between. CDR3 sequence reads: CASSLGLPTDTQYF. The DNA for the CDR3 is TGTGCCAGCAGTCTAGGACTCCCCACAGATACGCAGTATTTT.

This chain joins TRBV28 and TRBJ2-3, with a possible D match to TRBD2 (5 bases). CDR1 is MDHEN, CDR2 SYDVKM, per germline. The CDR3 consists of 13 residues. Trimming removed 5 bases at V and 2 bases at J, with 8 bases between. CDR3 DNA sequence: TGTGCCAGCAGTGAGGGATTCACAGATACGCAGTATTTT. Translation: CASSEGFTDTQYF.

V is TRBV15 and J is TRBJ2-1; maybe TRBD2 (6 bases). V dropped 0 bases and J dropped 5 bases, with 17 bases sitting between them. This CDR3 contains 17 residues. Germline values: CDR1 LNHNV, CDR2 YYDKDF (reference sequence). The CDR3 here is CATSRDRLDVADNEQFF. CDR3 coding DNA: TGTGCCACCAGCAGAGATCGACTAGACGTCGCGGACAATGAGCAGTTCTTC. Using reference TRBV15 and TRBJ2-1 for the parts outside the CDR3, the full variable domain is DAMVIQNPRYQVTQFGKPVTLSCSQTLNHNVMYWYQQKSSQAPKLLFHYYDKDFNNEADTPDNFQSRRPNTSFCFLDIRSPGLGDTAMYLCATSRDRLDVADNEQFFGPGTRLTVL.

This rearrangement joins TRBV5-1 to TRBJ1-2, with D perhaps TRBD1 (5 bases). Trimming stripped 2 bases from V and 2 bases from J, with 7 bases between. In germline, CDR1 is SGHRS, CDR2 YFSETQ. The length of the CDR3 is 13 residues. CDR3 amino acids: CASSFGGNYGYTF. The CDR3 DNA sequence: TGCGCCAGCAGCTTCGGGGGAAACTATGGCTACACCTTC. Looking up the rest from reference TRBV5-1 and TRBJ1-2 gives the full variable domain: KAGVTQTPRYLIKTRGQQVTLSCSPISGHRSVSWYQQTPGQGLQFLFEYFSETQRNKGNFPGRFSGRQFSNSRSEMNVSTLELGDSALYLCASSFGGNYGYTFGSGTRLTVV.

This rearrangement joins TRBV7-2 to TRBJ2-1; D unresolved. Germline V CDR1 and CDR2: SGHTA, FQGNSA. The CDR3 loop spans 15 amino acids. Trimming took 3 bases from V and 5 from J, leaving 14 bases between them. The CDR3 spells CASSFLSMRHNEQFF. Here the CDR3 DNA reads TGTGCCAGCAGCTTTCTTTCTATGCGCCACAATGAGCAGTTCTTC. Using reference TRBV7-2 and TRBJ2-1 for the parts outside the CDR3, the full variable domain is GAGVSQSPSNKVTEKGKDVELRCDPISGHTALYWYRQSLGQGLEFLIYFQGNSAPDKSGLPSDRFSAERTGGSVSTLTIQRTQQEDSAVYLCASSFLSMRHNEQFFGPGTRLTVL.

Of note for this clone: A junction boundary mismatches the germline segment, possibly from a read error. The same CDR3 also results from other DNA sequences found in this sample. The chain joins TRBV6-5 to TRBJ2-7, with D possibly being TRBD1 (5 bases). CDR1 and CDR2 (germline): MNHEY, SVGAGI. The CDR3 is made up of 15 amino acids. CDR3 sequence reads: CASSATPGHLYEQYF. The CDR3 bases are TGCGCCAGCAGTGCTACTCCCGGACATCTCTACGAGCAGTACTTC.

V is TRBV28 and J is TRBJ2-7; a weak D match, TRBD2 (5 bases). The CDR3 runs to 15 residues. Germline V gene data show CDR1 as MDHEN and CDR2 as SYDVKM. V was pared by 4 bases and J by 2 bases, with 15 bases between. CDR3 coding DNA: TGTGCCAGCAGTTCGCTCCCGGACGGGACCTACGAGCAGTACTTC. As protein: CASSSLPDGTYEQYF.

The chain carries TRBV15 and TRBJ1-4, with D perhaps TRBD1 (5 bases). Looked up from germline, CDR1 is LNHNV and CDR2 is YYDKDF (reference sequence). This CDR3 region has 15 residues. V lost 0 bases, J lost 7 bases, and 12 bases lay in between. The CDR3 DNA reads TGTGCCACCAGCAGAGAAGACAGCCAACTTGAAAAACTGTTTTTT. It is translated as CATSREDSQLEKLFF.

The rearrangement links TRBV5-1 to TRBJ2-2, with TRBD1 matching over 7 bases. This CDR3 spans 17 amino acids. Germline assignment: CDR1 SGHRS and CDR2 YFSETQ. J gave up 3 bases and V 4 bases, and 12 bases lay outside the gene matches. The CDR3 is CASSPRQGRSHTGELFF. In DNA form, the CDR3 reads TGCGCCAGCAGCCCCCGACAGGGAAGGTCCCACACCGGGGAGCTGTTTTTT.

The rearrangement uses TRBV28 and TRBJ1-3; a possible D gene is TRBD1 (5 bases). The CDR3 consists of 14 residues. Trimming cost V 10 bases and J 0 bases, with 13 bases left between them. Germline V gene sequence: CDR1 MDHEN, CDR2 SYDVKM. The CDR3 here is CAIWGGFSGNTIYF. For the CDR3, the DNA is TGTGCCATCTGGGGGGGGTTCTCTGGAAACACCATATATTTT.

The chain is built from TRBV5-1 and TRBJ2-1; perhaps TRBD1 as D (5 bases). The CDR3 extends over 15 amino acids. The germline V and J ends were trimmed by 4 bases and 0 bases, with 11 bases remaining between them. From germline, CDR1 is SGHRS and CDR2 YFSETQ. The CDR3: CASSTTDSSYNEQFF. The CDR3 DNA is TGCGCCAGCAGCACGACAGATAGCTCCTACAATGAGCAGTTCTTC.

V and J are TRBV7-6 and TRBJ2-5; 9 nucleotides match TRBD2. This CDR3 is built from 15 residues. Trimming removed 4 bases from V and 5 bases from J; junction bases left unmatched: 8. Germline loops: CDR1 SGHVS, CDR2 FNYEAQ. The CDR3, as DNA: TGTGCCAGCAGCTCTTTTAGCGGGAGAGGGGAGACCCAGTACTTC. As protein: CASSSFSGRGETQYF.

The rearrangement uses TRBV21-1 and TRBJ2-7; TRBD1 is the table's D call and was not checked against the DNA. TRBV21-1 is a pseudogene locus. The CDR3 runs 15 residues. The CDR3 sequence is CASSKKKDSSYEQYF. The DNA for the CDR3 is TGTGCCAGCAGCAAAAAAAAAGACAGCTCCTACGAGCAGTACTTC.

This sequence joins TRBV10-1 and TRBJ2-1; D is possibly TRBD2 (6 bases). The germline V gene has CDR1 WNHNN and CDR2 SYGVQD (reference sequence). The V and J ends lost 3 bases and 1 base respectively, with 13 bases between them. The CDR3 covers 16 residues. The CDR3 DNA reads TGCGCCAGCAGTGAAACCGGGAGATTGTCCTACAATGAGCAGTTCTTC. Amino acid sequence: CASSETGRLSYNEQFF.

This chain uses TRBV11-2 with TRBJ2-7, with 7 bases identical to TRBD1. V was clipped by 1 base and J by 3 bases; unmatched bases: 9. The CDR3 has 16 residues. Germline V lookup: CDR1 SGHAT, CDR2 FQNNGV. This CDR3 reads CASSLVAGTAIYEQYF. CDR3 nucleotide sequence: TGTGCCAGCAGCTTAGTCGCCGGGACAGCGATCTACGAGCAGTACTTC.

The chain recombines TRBV27 with TRBJ2-3, with 16 bases fitting TRBD2. With 6 bases clipped from V and 6 bases from J, the junction kept 9 bases outside the gene matches. Looked up from germline, CDR1 is MNHEY and CDR2 is SMNVEV (reference sequence). The CDR3 loop spans 17 amino acids. The CDR3 is CASRTLGLAGGSDTQYF. The CDR3 region has the DNA TGTGCCAGCAGAACGTTGGGACTAGCGGGAGGGTCTGATACGCAGTATTTT.

V usage is TRBV6-5 and J usage is TRBJ1-4; D not certain. This CDR3 has 12 residues. Germline V CDR1 and CDR2: MNHEY, SVGAGI. The V end lost 6 bases, the J end lost 2 bases, and 4 bases lay between the germline ends. For the CDR3, the DNA is TGTGCCAGCAGACACACTAATGAAAAACTGTTTTTT. This sequence encodes CASRHTNEKLFF.

This chain links TRBV9 with TRBJ2-5; 10 bases line up with TRBD1. In germline, CDR1 is SGDLS, CDR2 YYNGEE. V gave up 2 bases and J gave up 1 base; unmatched junction bases: 2. The length of the CDR3 is 15 residues. Written as DNA, the CDR3 is TGTGCCAGCAGCGTCCGGGACAGGGGCCAAGAGACCCAGTACTTC. Protein sequence: CASSVRDRGQETQYF.

The J gene is TRBJ2-6, the V gene TRBV28; TRBD2 matches 7 bases. The V and J ends lost 7 bases and 1 base, in that order; junction bases with no gene match: 13. The CDR3 is made up of 18 amino acids. Germline V gene data show CDR1 as MDHEN and CDR2 as SYDVKM. The chain's CDR3 is CASIGGGGRDSGANVLTF. CDR3 sequence (DNA): TGTGCCAGCATTGGGGGGGGAGGGAGAGATTCTGGGGCCAACGTCCTGACTTTC.

V is TRBV28 and J is TRBJ2-1, with D unresolved. The CDR3 totals 13 residues. Germline CDR1 MDHEN, CDR2 SYDVKM. V was pared by 8 bases and J by 3 bases, with 11 bases between. The CDR3 protein is CASAQRLYNEQFF. CDR3 DNA: TGTGCCAGCGCTCAGCGCCTCTACAATGAGCAGTTCTTC.

J is TRBJ2-5 and V is TRBV5-4; unclear D gene. The germline gives CDR1 SGHNT, CDR2 YYREEE (reference sequence). This CDR3 is built from 11 residues. V gave up 2 bases and J gave up 4 bases, with 3 bases separating them. This chain's CDR3 is CASSFRETQYF. The DNA for the CDR3 is TGTGCCAGCAGCTTTCGAGAGACCCAGTACTTC.

The gene calls are TRBV6-1 and TRBJ1-1, with 7 bases identical to TRBD1. Per germline, CDR1 MNHNS and CDR2 SASEGT. The CDR3 loop spans 14 amino acids. Germline trimming cut 7 bases from V and 0 bases from J; bases unmatched to any gene: 5. The DNA of the CDR3 is TGTGCCAGCAACCCAGGGGGTGTGAACACTGAAGCTTTCTTT. Its protein product is CASNPGGVNTEAFF.